This T cell receptor (beta chain) was captured by sequencing in a study of cytomegalovirus exposure and HLA in healthy donors. Whole-study results and caveats: Later analysis revealed greater clonal expansion in HLA-associated TCR beta chains than in equally common others.

The PCR had 60 Vbeta and 13 Jbeta primers. The data were produced by immunoSEQ multiplex PCR, yet TCRdb's version contains in-frame clones alone and is incomplete. The sample records roughly 160,000 clones, 76% being singletons. In the case of this clone: The target antigen is unknown.

Material: PBMCs. This clonotype was obtained from a man in his 60s in good health and CMV-seronegative.

CDR3: CASSLGYERSLYEQYF. The CDR3 coding sequence is TGTGCCAGCTCACTAGGATATGAGAGGAGCCTCTACGAGCAGTACTTC. The genes are TRBV18 and TRBJ2-5; no firm D call. The J call may be faulty, since TRBJ2-7 better matches the DNA end. Germline assignment: CDR1 KGHSH and CDR2 LQKENI. The CDR3 has 16 residues.